This TCR beta chain was retrieved from a study of blood T cell repertoires in COVID-19. This CDR3 has 16 residues. V lost 4 bases and J lost 5; bases outside the gene matches: 9. Germline V gene sequence: CDR1 MGHDK, CDR2 SYGVNS. The repertoire was sequenced with immunoSEQ multiplex PCR; TCRdb's copy has only in-frame clones and lacks some. This table holds approximately 71,000 clones, 88% found once. What was sequenced was peripheral blood. The sequence came from a human donor in a cohort sampled during active COVID-19. J is TRBJ2-5 and V is TRBV25-1; 11 bases map to TRBD2. In DNA, the CDR3 is TGTGCCAGCAGTGGGGTCACTAGCGGGAGAACTGAGACCCAGTACTTC. This translates into CASSGVTSGRTETQYF.